The 29 T cell receptor beta chains below come from one sample, sequenced in a study of sequential checkpoint blockade in melanoma. The treatment was: randomized to nivolumab then ipilimumab (arm A) or the reverse (arm B). Here immunoSEQ multiplex PCR was the method, and the copy in TCRdb shows in-frame clones only, minus some. The sample records roughly 940 clones, under 30% being singletons. Here the sequenced sample was tumor tissue (inferred from file names), taken from a patient given nivolumab and ipilimumab in sequence. These receptor sequences come from a human donor with melanoma.

The chain recombines TRBV12-5 with TRBJ2-2; tentative D call: TRBD2 (6 bases). The CDR3 has 14 residues. CDR1 is LGHNT and CDR2 is FRNRAP in the germline V gene. As DNA, the CDR3 is TGTGCCAGCTTCTCGGGGGCGAACACCGGGGAGCTGTTTTTT. It specifies CASFSGANTGELFF. The full variable domain, completed using reference TRBV12-5 and TRBJ2-2, is DARVTQTPRHKVTEMGQEVTMRCQPILGHNTVFWYRQTMMQGLELLAYFRNRAPLDDSGMPKDRFSAEMPDATLATLKIQPSEPRDSAVYFCASFSGANTGELFFGEGSRLTVL.

This clone is deemed medium-sized (0.01 to 0.1%). Sequence at one end of the junction differs from germline and may be a read error. The rearrangement uses TRBV6-8 and TRBJ1-5, with a weak D call TRBD1 (5 bases). CDR3 length: 13 amino acids. The germline V gene has CDR1 MNHGY and CDR2 SAAAGT. The CDR3 loop reads CAISPDNDQPQHF. The DNA of the CDR3 is TGTGCCATCAGTCCGGACAATGATCAGCCCCAGCATTTT.

V usage is TRBV9 and J usage is TRBJ2-5, with 11 bases matching TRBD2. CDR3 length: 16 residues. Germline V gene lookup returns CDR1 SGDLS and CDR2 YYNGEE. The trim removed 0 bases at V and 2 bases at J, leaving 3 bases unmatched. CDR3 coding DNA: TGTGCCAGCAGCGTAGGACTAGCGGGGATACAAGAGACCCAGTACTTC. This gives the protein CASSVGLAGIQETQYF.

In DNA form, the CDR3 reads TGTGCCAGCTCACCCGCTCCTAGGGGAATGGCTGAAGCTTTCTTT. Protein product: CASSPAPRGMAEAFF. The V call is TRBV18, the J call TRBJ1-1, with a weak D call TRBD1 (5 bases). The V end was cut by 3 bases, the J end by 6 bases, with 17 bases between. This CDR3 is 15 amino acids long. CDR1 and CDR2 (germline): KGHSH, LQKENI.

This clone occurred a few times. The rearrangement links TRBV6-8 to TRBJ2-1, with D perhaps TRBD1 or TRBD2 (5 bases each). The CDR3 spans 14 residues. The germline V gene has CDR1 MNHGY and CDR2 SAAAGT. Trimming took off 4 bases at V and 4 bases at J, with 11 bases between the two ends. As DNA, the CDR3 is TGTGCCAGCAGTTCCGGGACGGAATACAATGAGCAGTTCTTC. This translates into CASSSGTEYNEQFF.

The chain uses TRBV6-8 and TRBJ2-5; D tentatively fits TRBD1 or TRBD2 (6 bases each). With 5 bases removed from V and 5 bases from J, the gap between germline ends came to 18 bases. The length of the CDR3 is 15 residues. Germline CDR1 MNHGY, CDR2 SAAAGT. The CDR3 spells CASSVTGGGGETQYF. As DNA, the CDR3 is TGTGCCAGCAGTGTCACCGGGGGCGGAGGGGAGACCCAGTACTTC.

This clone was seen a handful of times. J is TRBJ2-4 and V is TRBV5-1, with D tentatively TRBD1 (7 bases). The CDR3 runs to 15 residues. Trimming removed 0 bases from V and 6 bases from J, with 13 bases in between. The V gene's germline CDR1 is SGHRS and CDR2 YFSETQ. In DNA form, the CDR3 reads TGCGCCAGCAGCTTGGAGGGGGCGCGGGGAAACATTCAGTACTTC. This encodes CASSLEGARGNIQYF.

This clone was seen more than once but under ten times. The chain employs TRBV11-3 and TRBJ2-5; tentatively, D is TRBD1 or TRBD2 (5 bases each). Germline CDR1 reads SGHNT; CDR2 reads YENEEA. CDR3 length equals 14 residues. Trimming stripped 5 bases from V and 0 bases from J, with 10 bases between. CDR3 DNA: TGTGCCAGCAGCCCCCGGGGCTACCAAGAGACCCAGTACTTC. This encodes CASSPRGYQETQYF.

This clone is judged medium-sized. V and J are TRBV11-3 and TRBJ2-5; D is tentatively TRBD1 or TRBD2 (6 bases each). Between the trimmed V and J ends, which lost 7 bases and 5 bases, there was a span of 20 bases. Germline V gives CDR1 SGHNT, CDR2 YENEEA. The CDR3 is 15 amino acids. CDR3 loop: CASTLLGGREETQYF. The CDR3 DNA follows: TGTGCCAGCACCCTCCTCGGGGGCCGGGAGGAGACCCAGTACTTC.

In its sample, this clone was seen a few times. This chain connects TRBV2 to TRBJ2-7; D is unresolved. The CDR3 runs to 12 residues. The V gene lost 5 bases and the J gene lost 1 base, with 6 bases spanning the gap. Germline loops: CDR1 SNHLY, CDR2 FYNNEI. The CDR3 nucleotides read TGTGCCAGCAGTCCCTCTTCCTACGAGCAGTACTTC. Amino acids: CASSPSSYEQYF.

The chain links TRBV6-8 to TRBJ1-1; D not certain. Germline CDR1 reads MNHGY; CDR2 reads SAAAGT. V lost 5 bases and J 4 bases, leaving 11 bases between the germline ends. The CDR3 has 13 residues. The CDR3 is CASSDQRVTEAFF. Here the CDR3 DNA reads TGTGCCAGCAGTGATCAACGGGTCACTGAAGCTTTCTTT.

The chain links TRBV29-1 to TRBJ1-1; no clear D gene. The CDR3 consists of 16 residues. Germline values: CDR1 SQVTM, CDR2 ANQGSEA. The V and J ends lost 4 bases and 4 bases respectively, with 22 bases between them. The CDR3 region is CSVGQDHRVGLTEAFF. DNA of the CDR3: TGCAGCGTTGGGCAGGATCATAGGGTCGGGCTCACTGAAGCTTTCTTT.

This clone qualifies as medium-sized (0.01 to 0.1%). The gene calls are TRBV11-3 and TRBJ1-1, with TRBD1 matching over 9 bases. CDR1 SGHNT and CDR2 YENEEA come from the germline V gene. V trimming: 5 bases; J trimming: 4 bases; junction bases outside the gene matches: 11. The CDR3 spans 16 residues. CDR3 region: CASSPRPGTGSTEAFF. CDR3 nucleotide sequence: TGTGCCAGCAGCCCCCGTCCCGGGACAGGGTCCACTGAAGCTTTCTTT.

This sequence joins TRBV19 and TRBJ1-4, with D maybe TRBD1 (6 bases). Germline V gene sequence: CDR1 LNHDA, CDR2 SQIVND (reference sequence). This CDR3 contains 15 residues. V lost 5 bases and J lost 6, with 16 bases in between. The CDR3 loop reads CASSPPTTGYEKLFF. CDR3 nucleotides: TGTGCCAGTAGTCCGCCTACCACAGGGTATGAAAAACTGTTTTTT.

V gene TRBV18 combines with J gene TRBJ2-3; 13 bases match TRBD2. J gave up 4 bases and V 4 bases, and 5 bases lay outside the gene matches. The germline V gene encodes CDR1 KGHSH and CDR2 LQKENI. This CDR3 spans 16 amino acids. The CDR3 here is CASSLGLAGTADTQYF. The CDR3 nucleotides read TGTGCCAGCTCACTGGGACTAGCGGGGACGGCAGATACGCAGTATTTT.

The CDR3 loop reads CASSDWGTARSYTF. In DNA, the CDR3 is TGTGCCAGCAGCGATTGGGGGACAGCACGTAGCTACACCTTC. The V and J genes are TRBV25-1 and TRBJ1-2; TRBD1 aligns across 7 bases. V was pared by 6 bases and J by 9 bases, with 13 bases of the junction left unmatched. Germline V CDR1 and CDR2: MGHDK, SYGVNS. This CDR3 has 14 residues.

The chain carries TRBV25-1 and TRBJ1-3; tentatively, D is TRBD1 (5 bases). This CDR3 has 14 residues. Trimming removed 5 bases from V and 1 base from J, with 9 bases in between. Germline CDR1 MGHDK, CDR2 SYGVNS. Written as DNA, the CDR3 is TGTGCCAGCAGTCAACAGGAATCTGGAAACACCATATATTTT. Its protein is CASSQQESGNTIYF.

The chain uses TRBV10-3 and TRBJ1-1, with D maybe TRBD1 (6 bases). CDR3 length: 14 residues. CDR1 and CDR2 from the germline V gene are ENHRY and SYGVKD. Trimming left V 2 bases short and J 5 bases short, with 12 bases between. CDR3 sequence: CAISERPGQTEAFF. The CDR3 coding sequence is TGTGCCATCAGTGAGAGGCCAGGACAGACTGAAGCTTTCTTT.

Within the sample, this clone is medium-sized. The chain employs TRBV6-8 and TRBJ2-7, with D perhaps matching TRBD1 (6 bases). This CDR3 is 14 amino acids long. The germline V gene has CDR1 MNHGY and CDR2 SAAAGT. The V end lost 6 bases, the J end lost 3 bases, and 15 bases lay between the germline ends. This CDR3 reads CASSPDRTFYEQYF. The DNA of the CDR3 is TGTGCCAGCAGCCCCGACAGGACGTTCTACGAGCAGTACTTC.

In this sample, this clone turned up a few times. This chain joins TRBV1 and TRBJ1-6. TRBV1 is assigned pseudogene status. The CDR3 covers 15 residues. CDR3 loop: CASSVQGGRDSPLHF. The CDR3 bases are TGCGCCAGCAGCGTGCAGGGGGGGCGGGATTCACCCCTCCACTTT.

This clone is medium-sized (0.01 to 0.1%) in the sample. The V call is TRBV11-3, the J call TRBJ2-7, with 7 bases that match TRBD1. Germline V gene sequence: CDR1 SGHNT, CDR2 YENEEA. The trim removed 5 bases at V and 1 base at J, leaving 5 bases unmatched. This CDR3 has 14 residues. CDR3 sequence reads: CASSRPGQSYEQYF. The CDR3 nucleotides read TGTGCCAGCAGCAGACCGGGACAGTCCTACGAGCAGTACTTC.

This chain links TRBV11-3 with TRBJ2-5; TRBD1 agrees at 11 bases. The ends lost 2 bases at V and 5 bases at J; junction bases unmatched: 1. CDR3 length: 14 amino acids. CDR1 is SGHNT and CDR2 is YENEEA in the germline V gene. The chain's CDR3 is CASSLRTGGETQYF. The CDR3 nucleotides are TGTGCCAGCAGCTTAAGGACAGGGGGCGAGACCCAGTACTTC.

The chain uses TRBV7-4 and TRBJ2-1; no reliable D call. CDR3 size: 13 residues. CDR1 and CDR2 from the germline V gene are SGHVT and SQSDAQ. The V and J ends lost 5 bases and 9 bases respectively, with 14 bases between them. The CDR3 DNA is TGTGCCAGCAGCGCCCCGCTGGAGCGTGAGCAGTTCTTC. Its protein product is CASSAPLEREQFF.

The genes are TRBV5-1 and TRBJ2-5; D is possibly TRBD1 (5 bases). The germline gives CDR1 SGHRS, CDR2 YFSETQ. V gave up 4 bases and J gave up 2 bases, with 18 bases separating them. This CDR3 comprises 16 residues. The CDR3 DNA follows: TGCGCCAGCAGCGTCCAGGGTCCACCCCGACAAGAGACCCAGTACTTC. It specifies CASSVQGPPRQETQYF.

The chain has TRBV9 and TRBJ2-1; the D is unclear. Trimming took off 0 bases at V and 2 bases at J, with 9 bases between the two ends. The CDR3 covers 15 residues. Germline CDR1 SGDLS, CDR2 YYNGEE. This chain's CDR3 is CASSVEQHTYNEQFF. In nucleotides, the CDR3 is TGTGCCAGCAGCGTAGAACAGCATACCTACAATGAGCAGTTCTTC.

The chain combines TRBV19 with TRBJ1-1, with D possibly TRBD1 on 6 matching bases. Germline CDR1 is LNHDA and CDR2 is SQIVND (reference sequence). The V end lost 3 bases, the J end lost 11 bases, and 19 bases lay between the germline ends. The CDR3 covers 14 residues. This CDR3 reads CASSMRDRNPSAFF. The CDR3 coding sequence is TGTGCCAGTAGTATGAGAGACAGGAACCCATCGGCTTTCTTT.

This clone has only a few counts. The gene calls are TRBV10-2 and TRBJ2-5; perhaps TRBD1 as D (6 bases). Germline V gives CDR1 WSHSY, CDR2 SAAADI. The CDR3 length is 13 residues. Trimming cost V 5 bases and J 9 bases, with 16 bases left between them. The CDR3 DNA reads TGCGCCAGCAGTACTACTAGGGGGAACGCCCAGTACTTC. Encoded protein: CASSTTRGNAQYF.

This clone appeared a few times. The chain has TRBV9 and TRBJ2-3, with D unclear. The germline V gene encodes CDR1 SGDLS and CDR2 YYNGEE. Trimming removed 0 bases from V and 6 bases from J, with 5 bases in between. The CDR3 runs 12 residues. The CDR3 DNA sequence: TGTGCCAGCAGCGTAGTCTCGGATACGCAGTATTTT. Translated: CASSVVSDTQYF. Together with reference TRBV9 and TRBJ2-3, the CDR3 gives the full variable domain: DSGVTQTPKHLITATGQRVTLRCSPRSGDLSVYWYQQSLDQGLQFLIQYYNGEERAKGNILERFSAQQFPDLHSELNLSSLELGDSALYFCASSVVSDTQYFGPGTRLTVL.

This clone showed up just a few times. J is TRBJ1-1 and V is TRBV4-1; D ambiguous. V gave up 4 bases and J gave up 1 base, with 10 bases separating them. Germline V gives CDR1 MGHRA, CDR2 YSYEKL. The CDR3 sequence is 14 residues long. CDR3 nucleotide sequence: TGCGCCAGCAGCCGCCCGGACTGGAACACTGAAGCTTTCTTT. This encodes CASSRPDWNTEAFF.